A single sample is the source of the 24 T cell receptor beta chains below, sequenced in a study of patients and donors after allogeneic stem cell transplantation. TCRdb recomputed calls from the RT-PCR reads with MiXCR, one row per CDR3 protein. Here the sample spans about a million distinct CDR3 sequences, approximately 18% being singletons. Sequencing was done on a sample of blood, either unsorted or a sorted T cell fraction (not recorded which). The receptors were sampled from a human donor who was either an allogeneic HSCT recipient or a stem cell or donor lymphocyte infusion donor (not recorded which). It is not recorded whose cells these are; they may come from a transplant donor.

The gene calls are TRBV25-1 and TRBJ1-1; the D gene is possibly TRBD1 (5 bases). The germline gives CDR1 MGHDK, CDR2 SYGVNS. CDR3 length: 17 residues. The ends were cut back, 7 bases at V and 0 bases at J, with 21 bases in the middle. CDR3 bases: TGTGCCAGCACAACAACCATCGGGACGAAATTGAACACTGAAGCTTTCTTT. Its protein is CASTTTIGTKLNTEAFF.

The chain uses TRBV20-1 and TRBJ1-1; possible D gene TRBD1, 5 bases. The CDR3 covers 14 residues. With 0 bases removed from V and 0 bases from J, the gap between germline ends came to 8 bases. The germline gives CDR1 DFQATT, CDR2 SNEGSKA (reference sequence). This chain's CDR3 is CSARERGLNTEAFF. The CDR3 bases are TGCAGTGCTAGAGAACGGGGCTTGAACACTGAAGCTTTCTTT.

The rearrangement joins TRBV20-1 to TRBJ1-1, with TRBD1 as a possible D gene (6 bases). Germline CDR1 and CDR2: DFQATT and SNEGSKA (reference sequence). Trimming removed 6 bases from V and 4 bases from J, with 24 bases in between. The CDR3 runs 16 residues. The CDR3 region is CSAPHRGDGLGTEAFF. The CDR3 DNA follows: TGCAGTGCCCCCCATAGGGGGGATGGGTTGGGCACTGAAGCTTTCTTT.

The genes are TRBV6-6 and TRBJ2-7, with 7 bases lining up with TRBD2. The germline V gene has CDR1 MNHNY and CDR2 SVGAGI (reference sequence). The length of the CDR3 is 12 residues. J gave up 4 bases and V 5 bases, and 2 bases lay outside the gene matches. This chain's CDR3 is CASSPREYEQYF. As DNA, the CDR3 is TGTGCCAGCAGTCCGCGGGAGTACGAGCAGTACTTC.

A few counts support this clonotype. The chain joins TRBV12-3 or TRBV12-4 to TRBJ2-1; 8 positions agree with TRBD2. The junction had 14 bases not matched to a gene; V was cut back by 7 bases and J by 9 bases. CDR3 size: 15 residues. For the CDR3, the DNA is TGTGCCAGCACCTGGAGCGGGAGTACTTTAGGTGAGCAGTTCTTC. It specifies CASTWSGSTLGEQFF.

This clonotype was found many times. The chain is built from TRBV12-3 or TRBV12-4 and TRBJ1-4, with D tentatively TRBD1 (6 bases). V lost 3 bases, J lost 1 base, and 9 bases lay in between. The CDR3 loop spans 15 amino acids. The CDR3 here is CASSLGAGTNEKLFF. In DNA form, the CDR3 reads TGTGCCAGCAGTTTGGGGGCAGGAACTAATGAAAAACTGTTTTTT.

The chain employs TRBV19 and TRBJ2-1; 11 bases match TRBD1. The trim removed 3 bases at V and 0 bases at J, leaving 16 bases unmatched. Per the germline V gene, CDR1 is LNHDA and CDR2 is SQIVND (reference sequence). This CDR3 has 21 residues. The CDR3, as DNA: TGTGCCAGTAGTATTTCCGCGGGACAGGGGGTGAGAAAATCCTCCTACAATGAGCAGTTCTTC. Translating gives CASSISAGQGVRKSSYNEQFF. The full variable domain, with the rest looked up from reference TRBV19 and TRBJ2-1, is DGGITQSPKYLFRKEGQNVTLSCEQNLNHDAMYWYRQDPGQGLRLIYYSQIVNDFQKGDIAEGYSVSREKKESFPLTVTSAQKNPTAFYLCASSISAGQGVRKSSYNEQFFGPGTRLTVL.

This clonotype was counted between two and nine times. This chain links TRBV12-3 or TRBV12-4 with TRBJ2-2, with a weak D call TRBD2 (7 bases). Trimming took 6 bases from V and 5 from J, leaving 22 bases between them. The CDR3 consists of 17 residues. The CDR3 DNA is TGTGCCAGCAGCCTAGGGGGGGGACGGGTTCGGACCGGGGAGCTGTTTTTT. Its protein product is CASSLGGGRVRTGELFF.

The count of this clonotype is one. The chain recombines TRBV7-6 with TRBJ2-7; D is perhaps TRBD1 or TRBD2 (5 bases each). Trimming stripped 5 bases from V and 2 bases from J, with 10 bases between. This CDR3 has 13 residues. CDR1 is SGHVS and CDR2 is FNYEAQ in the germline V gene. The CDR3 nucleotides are TGTGCCAGCAGCGGTTTGGGGGCCTACGAGCAGTACTTC. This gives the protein CASSGLGAYEQYF.

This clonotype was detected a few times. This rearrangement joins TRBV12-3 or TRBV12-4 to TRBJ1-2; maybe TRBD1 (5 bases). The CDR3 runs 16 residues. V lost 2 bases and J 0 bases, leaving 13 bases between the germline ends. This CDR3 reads CASSLSWDGANYGYTF. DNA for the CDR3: TGTGCCAGCAGTTTAAGCTGGGACGGAGCTAACTATGGCTACACCTTC.

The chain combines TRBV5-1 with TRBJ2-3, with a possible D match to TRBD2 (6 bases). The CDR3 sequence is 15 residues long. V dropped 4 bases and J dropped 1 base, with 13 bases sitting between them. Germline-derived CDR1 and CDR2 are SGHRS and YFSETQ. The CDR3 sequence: CASSRRTTRTDTQYF. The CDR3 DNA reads TGCGCCAGCAGCCGACGGACTACCCGCACAGATACGCAGTATTTT.

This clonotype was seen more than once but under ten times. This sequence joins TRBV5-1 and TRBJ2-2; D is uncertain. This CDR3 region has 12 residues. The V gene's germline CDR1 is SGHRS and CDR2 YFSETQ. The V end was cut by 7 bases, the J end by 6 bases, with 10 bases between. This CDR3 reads CASRTGAGELFF. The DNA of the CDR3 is TGCGCCAGCCGAACTGGGGCCGGGGAGCTGTTTTTT.

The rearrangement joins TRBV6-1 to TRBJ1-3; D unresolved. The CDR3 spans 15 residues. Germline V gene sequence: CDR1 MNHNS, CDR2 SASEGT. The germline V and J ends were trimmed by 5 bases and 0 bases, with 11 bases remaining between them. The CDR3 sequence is CASSRQATSGNTIYF. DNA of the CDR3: TGTGCCAGCAGTCGCCAGGCAACCTCTGGAAACACCATATATTTT.

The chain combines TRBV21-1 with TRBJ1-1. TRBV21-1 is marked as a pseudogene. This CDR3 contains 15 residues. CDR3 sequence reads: CASSKRSFLGTEAFF. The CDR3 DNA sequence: TGTGCCAGCAGCAAACGGAGCTTCTTAGGCACTGAAGCTTTCTTT.

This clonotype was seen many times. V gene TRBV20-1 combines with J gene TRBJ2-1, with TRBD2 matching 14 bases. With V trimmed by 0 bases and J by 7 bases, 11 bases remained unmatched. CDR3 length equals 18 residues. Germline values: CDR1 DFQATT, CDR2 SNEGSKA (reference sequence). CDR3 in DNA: TGCAGTGCTAGAGATAGAGGCGGGACTAGCGGGAGTCTGAATGAGCAGTTCTTC. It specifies CSARDRGGTSGSLNEQFF.

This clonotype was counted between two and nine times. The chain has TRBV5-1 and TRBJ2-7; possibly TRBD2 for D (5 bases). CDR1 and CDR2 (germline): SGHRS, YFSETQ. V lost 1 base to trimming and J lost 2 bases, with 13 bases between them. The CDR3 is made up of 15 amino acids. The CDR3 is CASSLKASSPYEQYF. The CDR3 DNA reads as TGCGCCAGCAGCTTGAAGGCTAGCAGTCCCTACGAGCAGTACTTC.

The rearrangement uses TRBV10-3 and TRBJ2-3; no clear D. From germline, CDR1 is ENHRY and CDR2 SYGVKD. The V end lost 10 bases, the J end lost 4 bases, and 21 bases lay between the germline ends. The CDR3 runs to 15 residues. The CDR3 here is CATPGLALFADTQYF. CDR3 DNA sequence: TGTGCCACCCCGGGTCTCGCTTTGTTCGCAGATACGCAGTATTTT.

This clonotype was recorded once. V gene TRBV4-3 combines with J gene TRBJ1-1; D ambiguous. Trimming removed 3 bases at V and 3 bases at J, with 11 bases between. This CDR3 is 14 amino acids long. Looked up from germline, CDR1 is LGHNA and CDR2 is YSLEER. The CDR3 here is CASSHREFHTEAFF. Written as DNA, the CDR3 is TGCGCCAGCAGCCACCGAGAGTTTCACACTGAAGCTTTCTTT.

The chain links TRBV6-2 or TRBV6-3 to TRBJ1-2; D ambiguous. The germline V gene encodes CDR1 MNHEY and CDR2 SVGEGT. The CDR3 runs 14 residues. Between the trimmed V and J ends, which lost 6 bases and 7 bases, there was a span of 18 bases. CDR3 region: CASSTDRLRSGYTF. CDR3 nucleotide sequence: TGTGCCAGCAGCACCGACCGACTCCGCAGTGGCTACACCTTC.

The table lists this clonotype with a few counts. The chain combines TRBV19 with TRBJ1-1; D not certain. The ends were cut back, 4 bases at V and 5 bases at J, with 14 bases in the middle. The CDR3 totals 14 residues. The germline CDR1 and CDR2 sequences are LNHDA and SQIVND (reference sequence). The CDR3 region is CASSTRTALTEAFF. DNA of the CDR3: TGTGCCAGTAGTACTAGGACGGCCCTGACTGAAGCTTTCTTT.

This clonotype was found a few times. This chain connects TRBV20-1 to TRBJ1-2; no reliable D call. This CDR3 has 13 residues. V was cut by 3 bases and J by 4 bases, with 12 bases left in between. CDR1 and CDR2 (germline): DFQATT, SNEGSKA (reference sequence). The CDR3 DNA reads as TGCAGTGCTAGTGACCCCACGGTCTATGGCTACACCTTC. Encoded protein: CSASDPTVYGYTF.

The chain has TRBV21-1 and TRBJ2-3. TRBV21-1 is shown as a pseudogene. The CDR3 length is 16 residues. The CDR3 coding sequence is TGTGCCAGCAGCAAAGGCGGTCGCGATATTGCAGATACGCAGTATTTT. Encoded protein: CASSKGGRDIADTQYF.

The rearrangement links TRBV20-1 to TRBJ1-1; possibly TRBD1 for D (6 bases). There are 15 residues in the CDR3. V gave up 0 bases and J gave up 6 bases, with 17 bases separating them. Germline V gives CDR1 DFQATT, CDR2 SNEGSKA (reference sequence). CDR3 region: CSARDTSDRRAEAFF. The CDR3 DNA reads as TGCAGTGCTAGAGACACATCGGACAGAAGGGCTGAAGCTTTCTTT.

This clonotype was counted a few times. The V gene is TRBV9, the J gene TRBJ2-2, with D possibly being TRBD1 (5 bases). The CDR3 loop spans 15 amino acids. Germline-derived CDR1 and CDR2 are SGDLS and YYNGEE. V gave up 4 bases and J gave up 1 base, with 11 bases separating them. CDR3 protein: CASSSRTQNTGELFF. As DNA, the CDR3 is TGTGCCAGCAGCAGTCGGACACAGAACACCGGGGAGCTGTTTTTT. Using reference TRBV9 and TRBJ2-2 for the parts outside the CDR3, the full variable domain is DSGVTQTPKHLITATGQRVTLRCSPRSGDLSVYWYQQSLDQGLQFLIQYYNGEERAKGNILERFSAQQFPDLHSELNLSSLELGDSALYFCASSSRTQNTGELFFGEGSRLTVL.